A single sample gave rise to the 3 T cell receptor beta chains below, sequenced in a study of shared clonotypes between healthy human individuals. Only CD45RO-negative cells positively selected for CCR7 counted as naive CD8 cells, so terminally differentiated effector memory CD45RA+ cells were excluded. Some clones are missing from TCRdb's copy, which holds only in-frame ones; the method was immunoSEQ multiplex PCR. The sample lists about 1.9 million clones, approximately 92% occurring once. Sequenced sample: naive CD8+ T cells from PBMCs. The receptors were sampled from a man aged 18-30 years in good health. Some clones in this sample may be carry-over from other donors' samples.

The CDR3 spells CASSLLGVSGPEAFF. DNA for the CDR3: TGTGCCAGCAGCTTGTTGGGGGTTTCAGGACCTGAAGCTTTCTTT. The genes are TRBV5-4 and TRBJ1-1, with TRBD1 as a possible D gene (5 bases). The CDR3 has 15 amino acids. V lost 1 base and J lost 6, with 16 bases in between. The germline V gene encodes CDR1 SGHNT and CDR2 YYREEE (reference sequence).

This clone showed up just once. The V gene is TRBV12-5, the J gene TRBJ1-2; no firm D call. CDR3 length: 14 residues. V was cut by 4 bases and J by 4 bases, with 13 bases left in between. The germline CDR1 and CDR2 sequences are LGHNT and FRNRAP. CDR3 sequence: CASGSGSVFYGYTF. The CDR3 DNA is TGTGCTAGTGGTTCCGGCTCGGTCTTCTATGGCTACACCTTC.

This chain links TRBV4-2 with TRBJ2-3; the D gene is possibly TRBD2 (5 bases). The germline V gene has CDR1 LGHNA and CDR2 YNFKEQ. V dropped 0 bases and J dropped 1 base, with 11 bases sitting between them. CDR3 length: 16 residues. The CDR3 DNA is TGTGCCAGCAGCCAAGAGAGCGGAGTGGGCACAGATACGCAGTATTTT. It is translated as CASSQESGVGTDTQYF.